This TCR beta chain was captured by sequencing in a study of T cell clonality in common variable immunodeficiency. Notes on the study in general: Repertoire-complication correlations in CVID were limited by patient heterogeneity. CVID subjects had higher TCRbeta clonality than healthy controls, most marked in about a third.

With V trimmed by 0 bases and J by 0 bases, 10 bases remained unmatched. From germline, CDR1 is DFQATT and CDR2 SNEGSKA (reference sequence). The CDR3 is 17 amino acids. In this sample, this clone turned up many times. The antigen remains undetermined. The sequence runs out 3 residues before the end of the CDR3; the remainder is reconstructed from the germline J gene. The data were produced by immunoSEQ multiplex PCR, yet TCRdb's version contains in-frame clones alone and is incomplete. Recorded here are about 37,000 clones, with no singletons, and the ten leading clones hold around 3.2%. J is TRBJ2-7 and V is TRBV20-1; 8 bases map to TRBD1. This TCR was recovered from a person aged 18 to 70 in good health. The sequenced sample consisted of peripheral blood mononuclear cells. The CDR3 loop reads CSAREAGGLTISYEQYF. The CDR3 bases that were read are TGCAGTGCTAGAGAGGCAGGGGGCCTAACCATCTCCTACGAG.